The clone carrying this T cell receptor beta chain was observed a few times. The sample comes from a study of blood T cell repertoires in COVID-19. Study as a whole: The United States, Italy and Spain provided the acute and convalescent COVID-19 samples. The cDNA or gDNA used as material had been derived from T cells, B-cell-depleted T cells, or PBMCs.

V lost 2 bases to trimming and J lost 6 bases; unmatched junction nucleotides: 7. The CDR3 runs to 15 residues. Per the germline V gene, CDR1 is MNHEY and CDR2 is SVGEGT. As handled by the study authors: How many nucleated cells were present was estimated from reference gene primer amplification. The protocol was immunoSEQ multiplex PCR, while the TCRdb copy is restricted to in-frame clones and leaves out a portion. That table supplies the V and J calls and clone size; D and trimming were determined from the DNA. This table holds about 97,000 clones, more than 75% found once. The sequence was obtained from a human donor in a cohort sampled during active COVID-19. The J gene is TRBJ1-5, the V gene TRBV6-2 or TRBV6-3; 7 bases match TRBD1. The material sequenced was peripheral blood. The CDR3 sequence: CASSYGTEFGQPQHF. In nucleotides, the CDR3 is TGTGCCAGCAGTTACGGGACAGAGTTTGGTCAGCCCCAGCATTTT.